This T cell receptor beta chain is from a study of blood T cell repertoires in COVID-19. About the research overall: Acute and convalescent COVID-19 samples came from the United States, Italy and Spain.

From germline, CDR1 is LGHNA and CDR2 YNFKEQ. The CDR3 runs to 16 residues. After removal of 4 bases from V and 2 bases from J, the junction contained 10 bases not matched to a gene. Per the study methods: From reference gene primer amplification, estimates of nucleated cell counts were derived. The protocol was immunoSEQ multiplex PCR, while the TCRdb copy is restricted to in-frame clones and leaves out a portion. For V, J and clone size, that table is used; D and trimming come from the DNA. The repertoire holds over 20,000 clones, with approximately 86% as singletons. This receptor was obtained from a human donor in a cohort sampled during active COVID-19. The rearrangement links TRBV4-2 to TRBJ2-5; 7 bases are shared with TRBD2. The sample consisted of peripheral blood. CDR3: CASSPLGGREQETQYF. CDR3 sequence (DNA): TGTGCCAGCAGCCCGCTGGGAGGGCGGGAGCAAGAGACCCAGTACTTC.